This T cell receptor (beta chain) derives from a study of CD8 T cells in ankylosing spondylitis. TCRdb reprocessed the 5' RACE reads via MiXCR and lists one record per CDR3 protein. The sample records 40,000 to 55,000 distinct CDR3 sequences, 6.5% to 9% being singletons. Notes on the study in general: Disease-linked clones displayed a CD8+ phenotype and appeared relatively rarely in peripheral blood.

At least ten counts were recorded for this clonotype. Its antigen is not known. There are 15 residues in the CDR3. Germline-derived CDR1 and CDR2 are LGHNA and YSLEER. V gave up 1 base and J gave up 6 bases, with 15 bases separating them. The sequence derives from a female donor with ankylosing spondylitis or in good health (not recorded which). Sequenced material: blood, either unsorted or a sorted T cell fraction (not recorded which). V gene TRBV4-3 combines with J gene TRBJ1-1, with D hard to call. The CDR3 sequence is CASSQGAGSPSEAFF. The DNA for the CDR3 is TGCGCCAGCAGCCAAGGAGCGGGCAGCCCTTCTGAAGCTTTCTTT.